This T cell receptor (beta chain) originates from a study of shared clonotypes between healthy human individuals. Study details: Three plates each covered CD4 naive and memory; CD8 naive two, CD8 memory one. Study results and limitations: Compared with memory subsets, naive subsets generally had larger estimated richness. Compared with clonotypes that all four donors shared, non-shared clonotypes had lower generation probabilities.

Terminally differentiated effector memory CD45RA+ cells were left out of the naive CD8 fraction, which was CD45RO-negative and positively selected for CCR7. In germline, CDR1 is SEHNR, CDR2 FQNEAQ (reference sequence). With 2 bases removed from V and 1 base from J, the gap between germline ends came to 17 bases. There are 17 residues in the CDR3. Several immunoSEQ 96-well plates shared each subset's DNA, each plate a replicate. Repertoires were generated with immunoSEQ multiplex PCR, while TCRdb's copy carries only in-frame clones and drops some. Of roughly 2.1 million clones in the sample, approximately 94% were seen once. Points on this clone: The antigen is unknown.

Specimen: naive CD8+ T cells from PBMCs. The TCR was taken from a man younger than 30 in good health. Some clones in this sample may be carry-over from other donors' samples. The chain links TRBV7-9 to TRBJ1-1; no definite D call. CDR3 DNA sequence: TGTGCCAGCAGCTTAAGATTGCCACGGGTCGGGAACACTGAAGCTTTCTTT. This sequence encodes CASSLRLPRVGNTEAFF.